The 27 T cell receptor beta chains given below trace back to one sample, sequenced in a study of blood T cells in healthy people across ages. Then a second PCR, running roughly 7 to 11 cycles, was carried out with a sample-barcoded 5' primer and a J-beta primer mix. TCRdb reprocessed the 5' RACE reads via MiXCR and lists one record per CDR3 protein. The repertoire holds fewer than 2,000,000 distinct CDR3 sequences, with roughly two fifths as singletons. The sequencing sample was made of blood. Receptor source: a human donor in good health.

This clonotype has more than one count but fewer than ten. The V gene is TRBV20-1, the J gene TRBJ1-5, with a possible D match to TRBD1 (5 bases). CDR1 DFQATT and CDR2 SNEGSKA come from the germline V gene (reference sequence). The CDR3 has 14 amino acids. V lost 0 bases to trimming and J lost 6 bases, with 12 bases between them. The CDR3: CSARDAEGFQPQHF. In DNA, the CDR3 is TGCAGTGCTAGAGATGCGGAGGGGTTTCAGCCCCAGCATTTT.

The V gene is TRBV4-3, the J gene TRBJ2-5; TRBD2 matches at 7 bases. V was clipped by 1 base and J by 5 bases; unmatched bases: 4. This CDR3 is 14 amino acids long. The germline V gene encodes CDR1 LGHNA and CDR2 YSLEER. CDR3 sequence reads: CASSQVGLDETQYF. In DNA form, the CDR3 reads TGCGCCAGCAGCCAAGTCGGACTAGATGAGACCCAGTACTTC.

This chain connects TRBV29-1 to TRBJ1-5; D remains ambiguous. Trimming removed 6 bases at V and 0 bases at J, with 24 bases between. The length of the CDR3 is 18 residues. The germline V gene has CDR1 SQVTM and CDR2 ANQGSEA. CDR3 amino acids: CSVKLPGLRLYSNQPQHF. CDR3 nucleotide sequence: TGCAGCGTGAAACTCCCCGGGCTCCGATTATATAGCAATCAGCCCCAGCATTTT.

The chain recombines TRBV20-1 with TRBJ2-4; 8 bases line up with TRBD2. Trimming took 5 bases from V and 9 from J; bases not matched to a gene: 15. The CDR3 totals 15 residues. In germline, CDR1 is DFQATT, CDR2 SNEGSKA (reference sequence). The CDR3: CSAPSLAAVGGIQYF. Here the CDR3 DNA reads TGCAGTGCTCCTTCACTAGCGGCGGTCGGGGGCATTCAGTACTTC.

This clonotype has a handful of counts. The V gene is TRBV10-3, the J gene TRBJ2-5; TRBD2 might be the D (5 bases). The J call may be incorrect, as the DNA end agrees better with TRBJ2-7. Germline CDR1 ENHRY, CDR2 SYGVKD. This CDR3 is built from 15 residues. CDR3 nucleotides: TGTGCCATCAGTGAGTCGACGACGGGAAAGAACGAGCAGTACTTC. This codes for CAISESTTGKNEQYF.

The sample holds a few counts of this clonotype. DNA for the CDR3: TGTGCCAGCAGTGAGCGACCTATGACAGGAGTCACAGATACGCAGTATTTT. Translation: CASSERPMTGVTDTQYF. The chain employs TRBV6-1 and TRBJ2-3, with D perhaps TRBD1 (6 bases). Per the germline V gene, CDR1 is MNHNS and CDR2 is SASEGT. The CDR3 contains 17 residues. V lost 3 bases to trimming and J lost 2 bases, with 18 bases between them.

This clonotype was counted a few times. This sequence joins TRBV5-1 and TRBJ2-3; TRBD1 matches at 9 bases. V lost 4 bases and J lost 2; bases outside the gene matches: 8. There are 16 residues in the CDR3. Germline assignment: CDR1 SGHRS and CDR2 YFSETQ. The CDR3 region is CASSQGQGSFTDTQYF. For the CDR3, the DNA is TGCGCCAGCAGCCAGGGACAGGGCTCGTTCACAGATACGCAGTATTTT.

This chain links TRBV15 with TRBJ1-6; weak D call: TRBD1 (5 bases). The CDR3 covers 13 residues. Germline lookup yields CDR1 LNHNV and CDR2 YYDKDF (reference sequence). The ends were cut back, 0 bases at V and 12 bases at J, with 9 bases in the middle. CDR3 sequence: CATSRETGLPLHF. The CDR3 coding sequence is TGTGCCACCAGCAGAGAGACGGGGCTACCCCTCCACTTT.

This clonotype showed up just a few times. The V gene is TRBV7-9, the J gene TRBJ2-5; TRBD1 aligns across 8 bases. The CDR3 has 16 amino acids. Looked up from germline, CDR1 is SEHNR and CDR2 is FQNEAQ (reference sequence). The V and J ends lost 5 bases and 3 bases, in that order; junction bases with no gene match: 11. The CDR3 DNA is TGTGCCAGCAGCCCCCGGACAGGGAGGTTTGAAGAGACCCAGTACTTC. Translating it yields CASSPRTGRFEETQYF.

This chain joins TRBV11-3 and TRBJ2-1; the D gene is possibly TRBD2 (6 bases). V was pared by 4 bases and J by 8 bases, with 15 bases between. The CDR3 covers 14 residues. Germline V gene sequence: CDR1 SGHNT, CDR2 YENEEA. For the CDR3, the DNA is TGTGCCAGCAGCTCTGGGGGAGGAATACATGAGCAGTTCTTC. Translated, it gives CASSSGGGIHEQFF.

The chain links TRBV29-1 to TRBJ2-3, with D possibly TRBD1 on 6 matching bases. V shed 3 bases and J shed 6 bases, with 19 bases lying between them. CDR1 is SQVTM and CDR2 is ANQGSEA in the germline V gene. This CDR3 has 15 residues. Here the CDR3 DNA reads TGCAGCGTTGAGTTCCGGGACACCTTCACGGATACGCAGTATTTT. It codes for CSVEFRDTFTDTQYF.

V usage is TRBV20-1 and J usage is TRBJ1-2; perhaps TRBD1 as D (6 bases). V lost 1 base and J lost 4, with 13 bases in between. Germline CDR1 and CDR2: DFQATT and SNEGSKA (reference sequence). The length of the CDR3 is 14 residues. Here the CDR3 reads CSARVTNRVYGYTF. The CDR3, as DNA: TGCAGTGCTAGAGTCACTAACAGGGTCTATGGCTACACCTTC.

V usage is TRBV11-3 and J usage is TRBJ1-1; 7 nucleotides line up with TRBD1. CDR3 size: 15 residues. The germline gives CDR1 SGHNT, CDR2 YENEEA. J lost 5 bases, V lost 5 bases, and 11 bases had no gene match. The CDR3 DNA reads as TGTGCCAGCAGCCCACCCAAACAGGGGAATACTGAAGCTTTCTTT. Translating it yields CASSPPKQGNTEAFF. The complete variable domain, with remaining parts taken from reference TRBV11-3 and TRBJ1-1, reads EAGVVQSPRYKIIEKKQPVAFWCNPISGHNTLYWYLQNLGQGPELLIRYENEEAVDDSQLPKDRFSAERLKGVDSTLKIQPAELGDSAVYLCASSPPKQGNTEAFFGQGTRLTVV.

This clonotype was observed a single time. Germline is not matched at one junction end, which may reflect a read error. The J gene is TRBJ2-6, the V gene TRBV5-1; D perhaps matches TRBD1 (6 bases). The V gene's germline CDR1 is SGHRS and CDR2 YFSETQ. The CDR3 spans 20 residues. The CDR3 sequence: CASSFYGQHSLSSGANILTF. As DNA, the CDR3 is TGCGCCAGCAGCTTCTATGGACAGCATTCGTTATCCTCTGGGGCCAACATCCTGACTTTC.

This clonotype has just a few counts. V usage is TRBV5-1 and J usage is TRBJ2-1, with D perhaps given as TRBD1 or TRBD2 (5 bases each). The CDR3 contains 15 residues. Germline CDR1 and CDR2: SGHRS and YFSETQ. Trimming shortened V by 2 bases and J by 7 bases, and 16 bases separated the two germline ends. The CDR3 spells CASSFRDGGWNEQFF. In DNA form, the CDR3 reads TGCGCCAGCAGCTTCCGGGACGGAGGATGGAATGAGCAGTTCTTC.

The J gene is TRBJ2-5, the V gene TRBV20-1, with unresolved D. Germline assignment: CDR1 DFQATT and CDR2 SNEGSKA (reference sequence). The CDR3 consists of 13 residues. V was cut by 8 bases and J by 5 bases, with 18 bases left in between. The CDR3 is CSTTLSVGETQYF. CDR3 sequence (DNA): TGCAGTACTACTCTCTCTGTGGGTGAGACCCAGTACTTC.

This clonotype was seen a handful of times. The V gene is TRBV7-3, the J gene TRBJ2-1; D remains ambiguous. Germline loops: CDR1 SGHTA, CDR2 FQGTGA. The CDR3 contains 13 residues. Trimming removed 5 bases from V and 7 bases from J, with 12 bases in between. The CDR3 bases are TGTGCCAGCAGCGATTTAGTCCAGAATGAGCAGTTCTTC. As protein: CASSDLVQNEQFF. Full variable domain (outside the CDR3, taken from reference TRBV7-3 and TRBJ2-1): GAGVSQTPSNKVTEKGKYVELRCDPISGHTALYWYRQSLGQGPEFLIYFQGTGAADDSGLPNDRFFAVRPEGSVSTLKIQRTERGDSAVYLCASSDLVQNEQFFGPGTRLTVL.

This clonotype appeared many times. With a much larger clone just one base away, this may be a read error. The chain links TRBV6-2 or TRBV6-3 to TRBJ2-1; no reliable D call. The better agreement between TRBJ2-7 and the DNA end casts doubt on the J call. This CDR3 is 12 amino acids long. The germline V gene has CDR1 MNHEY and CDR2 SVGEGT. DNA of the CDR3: TGTGCCAGCAGTTCGAGCTACAATGAGCAGTACTTC. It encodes CASSSSYNEQYF.

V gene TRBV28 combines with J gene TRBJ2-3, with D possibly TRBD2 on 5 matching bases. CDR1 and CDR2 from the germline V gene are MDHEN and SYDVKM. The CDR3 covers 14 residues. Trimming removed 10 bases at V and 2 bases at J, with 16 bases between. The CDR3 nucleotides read TGTGCCACCGGACTTTTTCCTACCACAGATACGCAGTATTTT. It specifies CATGLFPTTDTQYF.

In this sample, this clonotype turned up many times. Here the CDR3 reads CSVVGDNTYEQYF. Written as DNA, the CDR3 is TGCAGCGTTGTGGGGGACAACACCTACGAGCAGTACTTC. The V and J genes are TRBV29-1 and TRBJ2-7, with D possibly being TRBD1 (6 bases). Germline V CDR1 and CDR2: SQVTM, ANQGSEA. This CDR3 has 13 residues. With 4 bases removed from V and 2 bases from J, the gap between germline ends came to 12 bases.

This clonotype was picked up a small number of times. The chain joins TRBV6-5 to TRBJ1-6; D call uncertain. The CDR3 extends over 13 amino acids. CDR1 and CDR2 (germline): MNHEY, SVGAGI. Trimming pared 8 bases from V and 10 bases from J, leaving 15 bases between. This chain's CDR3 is CASSLQPASPLHF. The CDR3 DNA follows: TGTGCCAGCTCCCTTCAGCCCGCATCACCCCTCCACTTT.

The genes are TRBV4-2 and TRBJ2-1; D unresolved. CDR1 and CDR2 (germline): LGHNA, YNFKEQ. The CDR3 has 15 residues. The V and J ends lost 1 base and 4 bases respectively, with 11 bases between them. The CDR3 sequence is CASSQGKGFYNEQFF. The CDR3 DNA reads TGTGCCAGCAGCCAAGGAAAGGGTTTTTACAATGAGCAGTTCTTC.

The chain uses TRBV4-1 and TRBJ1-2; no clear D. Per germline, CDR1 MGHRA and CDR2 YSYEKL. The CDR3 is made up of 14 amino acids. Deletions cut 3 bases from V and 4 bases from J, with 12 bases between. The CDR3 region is CASSHPLKAYGYTF. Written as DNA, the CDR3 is TGCGCCAGCAGCCACCCGCTAAAGGCCTATGGCTACACCTTC.

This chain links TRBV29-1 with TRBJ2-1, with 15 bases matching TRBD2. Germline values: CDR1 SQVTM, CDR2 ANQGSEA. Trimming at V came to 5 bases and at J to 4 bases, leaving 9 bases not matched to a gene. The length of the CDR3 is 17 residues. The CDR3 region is CSVLSGTSGGIYNEQFF. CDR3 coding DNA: TGCAGCGTTCTTTCCGGGACTAGCGGGGGGATATACAATGAGCAGTTCTTC.

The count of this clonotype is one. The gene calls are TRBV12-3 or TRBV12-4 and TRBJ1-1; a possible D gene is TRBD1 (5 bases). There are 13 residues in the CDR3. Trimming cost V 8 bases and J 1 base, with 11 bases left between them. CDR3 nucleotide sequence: TGTGCCAGCTGCAGACAGCAGAACACTGAAGCTTTCTTT. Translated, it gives CASCRQQNTEAFF.

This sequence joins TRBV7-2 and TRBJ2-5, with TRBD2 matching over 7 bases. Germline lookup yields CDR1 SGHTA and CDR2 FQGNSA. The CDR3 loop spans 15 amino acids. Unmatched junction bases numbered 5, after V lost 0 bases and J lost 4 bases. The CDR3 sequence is CASSLAGGVVETQYF. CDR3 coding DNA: TGTGCCAGCAGCTTAGCGGGGGGGGTAGTAGAGACCCAGTACTTC.

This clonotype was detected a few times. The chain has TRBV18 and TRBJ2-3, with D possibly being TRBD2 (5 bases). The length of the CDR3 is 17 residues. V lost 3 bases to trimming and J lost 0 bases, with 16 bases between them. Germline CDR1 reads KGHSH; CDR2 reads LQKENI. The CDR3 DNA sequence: TGTGCCAGCTCACCTGGGGAGCGCTCCTTCAGCACAGATACGCAGTATTTT. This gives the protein CASSPGERSFSTDTQYF.